This T cell receptor beta chain emerged from a study of T cells after yellow fever vaccination. Whole-study context: Each low-cell-number fraction was prepared by means of SMART-Seq v4 Ultra Low Input. Study-wide points: Abundant contaminating clonotypes from the bulk population could appear in FACS-sorted repertoires.

UMIs were added to TCR cDNA along with a universal primer site when it was made by 5'RACE template switching. In TCRdb, the 5' RACE reads were re-called with MiXCR into one record per CDR3 protein. This sample has about 240,000 distinct CDR3 sequences, with less than 8.5% found just once. Germline CDR1 is SGHNT and CDR2 is YYREEE (reference sequence). Between the trimmed V and J ends, which lost 2 bases and 8 bases, there was a span of 16 bases. The CDR3 sequence is 15 residues long. In this sample, this clonotype turned up many times. The target antigen is unknown. The specimen comprised CD4+ T cells sorted from PBMCs, sampled 15 days after the yellow fever booster vaccination. The J gene is TRBJ2-2, the V gene TRBV5-4; D ambiguous. This TCR derives from a man younger than 40 who received the YFV17D yellow fever vaccine. Here the CDR3 reads CASSFSPHDKGELFF. DNA for the CDR3: TGTGCCAGCAGCTTTTCGCCGCACGATAAGGGGGAGCTGTTTTTT.